This entry lists 30 T cell receptor beta chains sequenced from one sample in a study of blood T cell repertoires in COVID-19. Data came from immunoSEQ multiplex PCR; TCRdb stores just in-frame clones and leaves some out. This sample yields approximately 160,000 clones, of which roughly 87% are seen a single time; 7% belongs to the top ten. The sample consisted of PBMCs or T cells enriched from blood (not recorded which). These receptors came from a woman aged 45 to 65 who had recovered from COVID-19.

The chain combines TRBV5-6 with TRBJ2-7; TRBD2 matches 7 bases. Trimming at V came to 1 base and at J to 8 bases, leaving 9 bases not matched to a gene. This CDR3 spans 14 amino acids. Germline loops: CDR1 SGHDT, CDR2 YYEEEE. CDR3 in amino acids: CASSLSGRGTKQYF. DNA for the CDR3: TGTGCCAGCAGCTTGTCCGGACGGGGGACTAAGCAGTACTTC.

The rearrangement links TRBV21-1 to TRBJ1-2; whether TRBD1, the table's D call, matches the DNA was not checked. TRBV21-1 is marked as a pseudogene. This CDR3 has 16 residues. DNA of the CDR3: TGTGCCAGCAGCAAAGGTCCCAGGGGGAAAAGGGATGGCTACACCTTC. Protein sequence: CASSKGPRGKRDGYTF.

A single count supports this clone. The gene calls are TRBV27 and TRBJ2-7; weak D call: TRBD2 (5 bases). Germline CDR1 reads MNHEY; CDR2 reads SMNVEV (reference sequence). The CDR3 loop spans 13 amino acids. Between the trimmed V and J ends, which lost 5 bases and 2 bases, there was a span of 10 bases. CDR3: CASSDSVAYEQYF. CDR3 coding DNA: TGTGCCAGCAGTGATAGCGTTGCCTACGAGCAGTACTTC.

The chain combines TRBV6-5 with TRBJ1-1, with 7 bases that match TRBD1. This CDR3 is built from 14 residues. Looked up from germline, CDR1 is MNHEY and CDR2 is SVGAGI. The trim removed 5 bases at V and 4 bases at J, leaving 7 bases unmatched. The CDR3 loop reads CASSLEGAGTEAFF. The CDR3 bases are TGTGCCAGCAGTCTGGAGGGGGCCGGCACTGAAGCTTTCTTT.

The CDR3 region has the DNA TGTGCCAGTAGCGTCAGGGGTGACTCACCCCTCCACTTT. Translated, it gives CASSVRGDSPLHF. The chain uses TRBV19 and TRBJ1-6; possibly TRBD1 for D (6 bases). Per the germline V gene, CDR1 is LNHDA and CDR2 is SQIVND (reference sequence). This CDR3 comprises 13 residues. V lost 6 bases, J lost 10 bases, and 13 bases lay in between.

J is TRBJ1-1 and V is TRBV5-1; D is unclear. V was cut by 0 bases and J by 11 bases, with 8 bases left in between. The CDR3 is 11 amino acids. Per germline, CDR1 SGHRS and CDR2 YFSETQ. CDR3 amino acids: CASSLDREAFF. CDR3 coding DNA: TGCGCCAGCAGCTTGGATAGGGAGGCTTTCTTT.

The chain couples TRBV2 to TRBJ1-5, with 9 nucleotides matching TRBD1. Germline CDR1 SNHLY, CDR2 FYNNEI. The CDR3 has 15 amino acids. Trimming took 6 bases from V and 7 from J; bases not matched to a gene: 10. CDR3 in amino acids: CASRATGGAEQPQHF. CDR3 nucleotide sequence: TGTGCCAGCAGAGCAACAGGGGGCGCGGAGCAGCCCCAGCATTTT. Full variable domain (rest looked up from reference TRBV2 and TRBJ1-5): EPEVTQTPSHQVTQMGQEVILRCVPISNHLYFYWYRQILGQKVEFLVSFYNNEISEKSEIFDDQFSVERPDGSNFTLKIRSTKLEDSAMYFCASRATGGAEQPQHFGDGTRLSIL.

The chain has TRBV7-3 and TRBJ2-1, with 7 bases aligning to TRBD1. The trim removed 5 bases at V and 6 bases at J, leaving 4 bases unmatched. This CDR3 is 13 amino acids long. The germline gives CDR1 SGHTA, CDR2 FQGTGA. The CDR3 nucleotides read TGTGCCAGCAGCCTGGGGACAGTCAATGAGCAGTTCTTC. Translating gives CASSLGTVNEQFF. Using reference TRBV7-3 and TRBJ2-1 for the parts outside the CDR3, the full variable domain is GAGVSQTPSNKVTEKGKYVELRCDPISGHTALYWYRQSLGQGPEFLIYFQGTGAADDSGLPNDRFFAVRPEGSVSTLKIQRTERGDSAVYLCASSLGTVNEQFFGPGTRLTVL.

The V gene is TRBV18, the J gene TRBJ2-3, with a possible D match to TRBD1 (5 bases). Germline V gives CDR1 KGHSH, CDR2 LQKENI. The length of the CDR3 is 16 residues. The ends were cut back, 6 bases at V and 2 bases at J, with 18 bases in the middle. The CDR3 sequence is CASSQALGRPTDTQYF. The CDR3 region has the DNA TGTGCCAGCTCCCAAGCTTTGGGGCGCCCCACAGATACGCAGTATTTT.

This sequence joins TRBV4-2 and TRBJ2-3; TRBD2 aligns across 7 bases. The ends lost 0 bases at V and 2 bases at J; junction bases unmatched: 2. Per germline, CDR1 LGHNA and CDR2 YNFKEQ. CDR3 size: 15 residues. The CDR3 loop is CASSQDSGYTDTQYF. CDR3 sequence (DNA): TGTGCCAGCAGCCAAGATAGCGGGTACACAGATACGCAGTATTTT.

CDR3 residues: CASSEDDVRGWGTDTQYF. The CDR3 coding sequence is TGTGCCAGCAGTGAAGATGACGTACGGGGTTGGGGCACAGATACGCAGTATTTT. This chain connects TRBV6-1 to TRBJ2-3, with TRBD2 as a possible D gene (5 bases). The germline CDR1 and CDR2 sequences are MNHNS and SASEGT. The CDR3 consists of 18 residues. Trimming cost V 1 base and J 1 base, with 18 bases left between them.

The rearrangement links TRBV5-1 to TRBJ2-2, with 8 bases identical to TRBD2. Germline CDR1 and CDR2: SGHRS and YFSETQ. With 4 bases clipped from V and 5 bases from J, the junction kept 16 bases outside the gene matches. The CDR3 length is 18 residues. The CDR3: CASSPDRTSSPVTGELFF. The CDR3, as DNA: TGCGCCAGCAGCCCTGATCGGACTAGCAGTCCTGTGACCGGGGAGCTGTTTTTT.

The rearrangement uses TRBV19 and TRBJ1-3; TRBD1 might be the D (6 bases). Germline V gene data show CDR1 as LNHDA and CDR2 as SQIVND (reference sequence). The CDR3 runs to 13 residues. V was pared by 6 bases and J by 15 bases, with 21 bases between. CDR3 in amino acids: CASRLRQAEVQYF. DNA of the CDR3: TGTGCCAGTAGACTTCGACAGGCCGAGGTCCAATATTTT.

This sequence joins TRBV11-2 and TRBJ1-2; maybe TRBD1 (5 bases). CDR3 length: 13 amino acids. Germline lookup yields CDR1 SGHAT and CDR2 FQNNGV. Trimming pared 0 bases from V and 7 bases from J, leaving 9 bases between. CDR3 sequence reads: CASSLDGGAGYTF. DNA of the CDR3: TGTGCCAGCAGCTTAGACGGGGGTGCTGGCTACACCTTC.

The J gene is TRBJ1-4, the V gene TRBV4-1, with 7 bases aligning to TRBD1. V dropped 3 bases and J dropped 5; count of bases not matched to a gene: 9. The CDR3 sequence is 16 residues long. CDR1 is MGHRA, CDR2 YSYEKL, per germline. The CDR3 loop reads CASSQQPGQRNEKLFF. CDR3 in DNA: TGCGCCAGCAGCCAGCAGCCGGGACAGAGGAATGAAAAACTGTTTTTT.

This sequence joins TRBV12-3 or TRBV12-4 and TRBJ1-1, with D possibly matching TRBD1 (5 bases). The CDR3 sequence is 13 residues long. V lost 6 bases and J 8 bases, leaving 16 bases between the germline ends. The CDR3 here is CASSRGTSGEAFF. The CDR3 DNA is TGTGCCAGCAGCCGCGGGACCTCCGGGGAAGCTTTCTTT.

V and J are TRBV13 and TRBJ1-1, with 7 bases matching TRBD1. V shed 3 bases and J 6 bases; nucleotides not matched to a gene: 7. Germline V CDR1 and CDR2: PRHDT, FYEKMQ (reference sequence). CDR3 length: 14 amino acids. CDR3 nucleotide sequence: TGTGCCAGCAGCTTTCGGGACAGCCGACCTGAAGCTTTCTTT. It encodes CASSFRDSRPEAFF.

The V call is TRBV7-2, the J call TRBJ1-6, with a possible D match to TRBD1 (6 bases). The CDR3 runs 14 residues. V lost 5 bases and J 7 bases, leaving 12 bases between the germline ends. Germline CDR1 SGHTA, CDR2 FQGNSA. In DNA form, the CDR3 reads TGTGCCAGCAGCCAAAACAGGGTGAATTCACCCCTCCACTTT. Protein sequence: CASSQNRVNSPLHF.

This clone occurred a few times. The genes are TRBV7-2 and TRBJ2-7; 8 bases match TRBD2. The CDR3 extends over 15 amino acids. Trimming cost V 5 bases and J 5 bases; bases outside gene matches: 11. Germline-derived CDR1 and CDR2 are SGHTA and FQGNSA. The CDR3 spells CASSPGGRDFNEQYF. CDR3 bases: TGTGCCAGCAGCCCGGGGGGGCGGGACTTCAACGAGCAGTACTTC.

This clone was counted between two and nine times. The chain has TRBV5-4 and TRBJ2-5; 8 nucleotides match TRBD1. The CDR3 totals 16 residues. With V trimmed by 4 bases and J by 0 bases, 8 bases remained unmatched. Germline values: CDR1 SGHNT, CDR2 YYREEE (reference sequence). In nucleotides, the CDR3 is TGTGCCAGCAGCGTTTATAGGGACAGGTACCAAGAGACCCAGTACTTC. Its protein is CASSVYRDRYQETQYF.

This clone was seen only a few times. The chain joins TRBV18 to TRBJ1-2; 9 bases are shared with TRBD1. CDR1 and CDR2 from the germline V gene are KGHSH and LQKENI. The CDR3 has 17 amino acids. V was pared by 2 bases and J by 3 bases, with 10 bases of the junction left unmatched. Here the CDR3 DNA reads TGTGCCAGCTCACCATCGGGACAGGGAGGAGGGGACTATGGCTACACCTTC. Its protein is CASSPSGQGGGDYGYTF.

This chain uses TRBV18 with TRBJ1-1; the D is unclear. The V gene lost 5 bases and the J gene lost 3 bases, with 4 bases spanning the gap. From germline, CDR1 is KGHSH and CDR2 LQKENI. The CDR3 runs to 11 residues. CDR3 residues: CASSSDTEAFF. CDR3 nucleotide sequence: TGTGCCAGCTCATCGGACACTGAAGCTTTCTTT.

The chain is built from TRBV12-5 and TRBJ2-7; D might be TRBD2 (6 bases). Germline V gene lookup returns CDR1 LGHNT and CDR2 FRNRAP. The V and J ends lost 6 bases and 0 bases respectively, with 9 bases between them. The CDR3 totals 13 residues. As DNA, the CDR3 is TGTGCTAGTGGCCTTAGCGGCTCCTACGAGCAGTACTTC. Amino acid sequence: CASGLSGSYEQYF.

This clone was detected only a few times. The chain employs TRBV19 and TRBJ2-3, with 8 bases aligning to TRBD1. Germline assignment: CDR1 LNHDA and CDR2 SQIVND (reference sequence). Trimming cost V 5 bases and J 6 bases; bases outside gene matches: 10. This CDR3 has 15 residues. The CDR3 protein is CASSWAGGQGDTQYF. In DNA, the CDR3 is TGTGCCAGTAGTTGGGCAGGGGGCCAAGGGGATACGCAGTATTTT.

V gene TRBV7-8 combines with J gene TRBJ1-3; 7 bases fit TRBD1. V was pared by 4 bases and J by 1 base, with 13 bases of the junction left unmatched. Germline assignment: CDR1 SGHVS and CDR2 FQNEAQ. The CDR3 consists of 18 residues. Here the CDR3 reads CASSSNIDRDSSGNTIYF. The CDR3 nucleotides read TGTGCCAGCAGCTCGAATATAGACAGGGATTCTTCTGGAAACACCATATATTTT.

The chain couples TRBV11-2 to TRBJ2-2; possibly TRBD1 for D (6 bases). The CDR3 loop spans 15 amino acids. V dropped 5 bases and J dropped 3 bases, with 13 bases sitting between them. The germline gives CDR1 SGHAT, CDR2 FQNNGV. The CDR3 region has the DNA TGTGCCAGCAGCCTGACAGGTCGGGACACCGGGGAGCTGTTTTTT. Translation: CASSLTGRDTGELFF.

The chain links TRBV28 to TRBJ1-1; possibly TRBD1 for D (6 bases). The CDR3 consists of 12 residues. Germline V gene lookup returns CDR1 MDHEN and CDR2 SYDVKM. Trimming took off 2 bases at V and 9 bases at J, with 10 bases between the two ends. CDR3 sequence (DNA): TGTGCCAGCAGTTTACTTACAGGGAAAGCTTTCTTT. It specifies CASSLLTGKAFF.

The chain links TRBV3-1 (or the pseudogene TRBV3-2) to TRBJ2-1; TRBD2 matches 15 bases. The CDR3 has 21 amino acids. Germline lookup yields CDR1 LGHDT and CDR2 YNNKEL (reference sequence). The V segment lost 3 bases and the J segment 7 bases; nucleotides outside the gene matches: 19. CDR3 sequence reads: CASSHEGTSGRSMFARNEQFF. The CDR3 DNA sequence: TGTGCCAGCAGCCACGAAGGGACTAGCGGGAGGTCCATGTTTGCGCGTAATGAGCAGTTCTTC.

This chain links TRBV19 with TRBJ2-3; 15 bases map to TRBD2. V shed 4 bases and J 2 bases; nucleotides not matched to a gene: 7. Germline lookup yields CDR1 LNHDA and CDR2 SQIVND (reference sequence). The CDR3 totals 18 residues. CDR3 coding DNA: TGTGCCAGTAGTAGAAAAGGACTAGCGGGAGGGTTCACAGATACGCAGTATTTT. Amino acid sequence: CASSRKGLAGGFTDTQYF.

V gene TRBV6-2 or TRBV6-3 combines with J gene TRBJ2-2; 8 positions match TRBD1. This CDR3 region has 17 residues. CDR1 MNHEY and CDR2 SVGEGT come from the germline V gene. Trimming cost V 6 bases and J 5 bases; bases outside gene matches: 14. The CDR3 loop is CASSFRQGIRQTGELFF. The CDR3 coding sequence is TGTGCCAGCAGCTTCAGACAGGGGATAAGGCAAACCGGGGAGCTGTTTTTT.